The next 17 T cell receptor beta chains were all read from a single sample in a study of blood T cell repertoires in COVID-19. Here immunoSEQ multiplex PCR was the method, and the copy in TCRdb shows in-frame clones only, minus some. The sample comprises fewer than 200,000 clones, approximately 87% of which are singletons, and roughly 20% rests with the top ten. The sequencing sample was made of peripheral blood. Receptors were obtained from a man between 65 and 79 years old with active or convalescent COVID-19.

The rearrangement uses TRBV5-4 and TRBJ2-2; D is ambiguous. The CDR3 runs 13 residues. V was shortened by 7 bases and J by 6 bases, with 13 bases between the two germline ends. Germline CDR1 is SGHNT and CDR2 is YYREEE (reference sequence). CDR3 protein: CASEASGAGELFF. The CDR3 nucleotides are TGTGCCAGCGAGGCAAGTGGAGCCGGGGAGCTGTTTTTT.

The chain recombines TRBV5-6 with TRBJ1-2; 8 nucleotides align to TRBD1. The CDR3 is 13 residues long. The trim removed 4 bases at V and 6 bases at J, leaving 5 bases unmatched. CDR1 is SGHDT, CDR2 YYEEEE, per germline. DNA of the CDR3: TGTGCCAGCAGCCTCGGACAGGGCGATGGCTACACCTTC. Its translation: CASSLGQGDGYTF.

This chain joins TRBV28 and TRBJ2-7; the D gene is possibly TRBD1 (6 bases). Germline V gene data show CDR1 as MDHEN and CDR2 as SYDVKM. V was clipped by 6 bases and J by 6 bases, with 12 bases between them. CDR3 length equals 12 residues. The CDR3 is CASSIRQAEQYF. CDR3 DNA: TGTGCCAGCAGCATAAGACAGGCCGAGCAGTACTTC.

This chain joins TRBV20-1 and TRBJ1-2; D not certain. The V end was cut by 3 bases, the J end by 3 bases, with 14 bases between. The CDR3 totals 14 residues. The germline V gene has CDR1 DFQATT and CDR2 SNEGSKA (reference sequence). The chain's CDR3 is CSASRGADDYGYTF. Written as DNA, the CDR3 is TGCAGTGCTAGTCGTGGAGCGGACGACTATGGCTACACCTTC.

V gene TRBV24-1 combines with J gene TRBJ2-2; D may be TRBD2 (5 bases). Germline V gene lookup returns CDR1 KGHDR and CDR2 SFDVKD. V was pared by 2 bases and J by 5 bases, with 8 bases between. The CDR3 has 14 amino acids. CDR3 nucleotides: TGTGCCACCAGTGATTCCCCGGGAACCGGGGAGCTGTTTTTT. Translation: CATSDSPGTGELFF.

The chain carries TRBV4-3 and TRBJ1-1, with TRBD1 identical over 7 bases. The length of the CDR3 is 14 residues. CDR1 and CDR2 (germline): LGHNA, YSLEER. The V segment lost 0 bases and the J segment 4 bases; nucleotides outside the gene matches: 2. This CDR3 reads CASSQDHRGTEAFF. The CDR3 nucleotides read TGCGCCAGCAGCCAAGATCACAGGGGCACTGAAGCTTTCTTT.

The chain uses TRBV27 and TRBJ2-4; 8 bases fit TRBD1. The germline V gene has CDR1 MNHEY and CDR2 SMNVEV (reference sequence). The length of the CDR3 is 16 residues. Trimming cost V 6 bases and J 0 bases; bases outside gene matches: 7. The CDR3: CASRDRDGLAKNIQYF. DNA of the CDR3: TGTGCCAGCAGGGACAGGGACGGACTAGCCAAAAACATTCAGTACTTC.

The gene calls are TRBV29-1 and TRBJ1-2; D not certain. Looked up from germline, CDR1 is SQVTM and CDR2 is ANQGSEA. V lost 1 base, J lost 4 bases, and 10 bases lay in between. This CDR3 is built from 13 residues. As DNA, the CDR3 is TGCAGCGTTGAAGTCGGGGTCGGCTATGGCTACACCTTC. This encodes CSVEVGVGYGYTF.

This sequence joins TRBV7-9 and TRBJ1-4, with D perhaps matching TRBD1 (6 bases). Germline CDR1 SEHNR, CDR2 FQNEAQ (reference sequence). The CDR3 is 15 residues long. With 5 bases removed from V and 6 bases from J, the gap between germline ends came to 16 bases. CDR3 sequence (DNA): TGTGCCAGCAGCCACCGTCGGACAGTACATGAAAAACTGTTTTTT. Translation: CASSHRRTVHEKLFF.

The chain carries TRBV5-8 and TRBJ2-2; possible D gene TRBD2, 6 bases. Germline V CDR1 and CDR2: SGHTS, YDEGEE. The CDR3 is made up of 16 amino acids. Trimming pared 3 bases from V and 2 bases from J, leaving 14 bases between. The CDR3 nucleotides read TGTGCCAGCAGCTCGGGGAGGATAGTAAACACCGGGGAGCTGTTTTTT. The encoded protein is CASSSGRIVNTGELFF.

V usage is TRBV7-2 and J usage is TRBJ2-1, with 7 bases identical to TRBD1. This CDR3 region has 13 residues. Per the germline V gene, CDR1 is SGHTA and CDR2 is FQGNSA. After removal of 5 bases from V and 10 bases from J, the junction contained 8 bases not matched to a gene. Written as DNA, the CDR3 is TGTGCCAGCAGCGTAAAAGCGGACAGGGAGCAGTTCTTC. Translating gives CASSVKADREQFF.

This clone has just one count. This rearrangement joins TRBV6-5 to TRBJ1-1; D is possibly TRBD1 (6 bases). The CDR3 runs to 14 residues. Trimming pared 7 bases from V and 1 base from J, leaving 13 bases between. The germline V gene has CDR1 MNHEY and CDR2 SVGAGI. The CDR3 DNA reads TGTGCCAGCATTCGGGCAGGGGCGAACACTGAAGCTTTCTTT. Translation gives CASIRAGANTEAFF.

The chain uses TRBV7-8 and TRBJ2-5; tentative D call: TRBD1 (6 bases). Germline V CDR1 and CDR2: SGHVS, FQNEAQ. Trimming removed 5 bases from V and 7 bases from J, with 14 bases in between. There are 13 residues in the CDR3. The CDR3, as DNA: TGTGCCAGCAGCCCGGGACAAGTAGGGACCCAGTACTTC. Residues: CASSPGQVGTQYF. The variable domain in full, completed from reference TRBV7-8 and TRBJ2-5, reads GAGVSQSPRYKVAKRGQDVALRCDPISGHVSLFWYQQALGQGPEFLTYFQNEAQLDKSGLPSDRFFAERPEGSVSTLKIQRTQQEDSAVYLCASSPGQVGTQYFGPGTRLLVL.

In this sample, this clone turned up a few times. This CDR3 is CASSRQLGGYGYTF. Written as DNA, the CDR3 is TGTGCCAGCAGCCGACAGCTGGGGGGTTATGGCTACACCTTC. The rearrangement uses TRBV6-2 or TRBV6-3 and TRBJ1-2, with D possibly TRBD1 on 5 matching bases. The length of the CDR3 is 14 residues. Trimming stripped 6 bases from V and 5 bases from J, with 16 bases between. Germline V gene sequence: CDR1 MNHEY, CDR2 SVGEGT.

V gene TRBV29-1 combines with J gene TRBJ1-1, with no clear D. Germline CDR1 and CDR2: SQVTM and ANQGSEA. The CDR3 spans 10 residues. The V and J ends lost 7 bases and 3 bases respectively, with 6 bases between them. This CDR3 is CSARDTEAFF. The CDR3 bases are TGCAGCGCCCGGGACACTGAAGCTTTCTTT.

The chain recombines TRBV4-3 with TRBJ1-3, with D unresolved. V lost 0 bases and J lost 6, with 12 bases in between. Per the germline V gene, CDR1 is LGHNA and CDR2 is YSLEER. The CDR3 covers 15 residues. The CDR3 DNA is TGCGCCAGCAGCCAAGATGGCGCAGGCGCAAACACCATATATTTT. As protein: CASSQDGAGANTIYF.

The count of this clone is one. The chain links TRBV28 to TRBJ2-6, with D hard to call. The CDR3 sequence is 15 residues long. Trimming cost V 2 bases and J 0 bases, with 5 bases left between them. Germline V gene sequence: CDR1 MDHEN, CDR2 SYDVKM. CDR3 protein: CASSLTGSGANVLTF. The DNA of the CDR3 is TGTGCCAGCAGTTTAACGGGCTCTGGGGCCAACGTCCTGACTTTC.